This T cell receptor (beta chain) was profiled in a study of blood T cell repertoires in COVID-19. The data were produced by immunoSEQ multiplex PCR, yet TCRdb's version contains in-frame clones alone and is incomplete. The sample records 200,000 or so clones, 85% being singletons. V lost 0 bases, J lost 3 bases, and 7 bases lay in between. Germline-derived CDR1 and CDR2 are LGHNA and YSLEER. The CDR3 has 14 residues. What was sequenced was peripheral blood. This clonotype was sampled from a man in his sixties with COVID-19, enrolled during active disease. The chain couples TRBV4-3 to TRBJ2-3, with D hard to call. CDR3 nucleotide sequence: TGCGCCAGCAGCCAAGATGCGCGGACAGATACGCAGTATTTT. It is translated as CASSQDARTDTQYF.